The clone carrying this TCR beta chain was detected a few times. The sample belongs to a study of cytomegalovirus exposure and HLA in healthy donors. The PCR made use of 60 Vbeta and 13 Jbeta primers. Measured with immunoSEQ multiplex PCR; TCRdb has only the in-frame clones, and not every one. This sample has about 140,000 clones; about 75% occur once, and the top ten carry roughly 4%. There are 15 residues in the CDR3. Trimming cost V 5 bases and J 0 bases, with 11 bases left between them. CDR1 MDHEN and CDR2 SYDVKM come from the germline V gene. Sequenced material: PBMCs. This chain links TRBV28 with TRBJ1-3; D is undetermined. The clonotype comes from a man aged 55 to 70 in good health and CMV-seronegative. As DNA, the CDR3 is TGTGCCAGCAGTCGTAGTAAGAGCTCTGGAAACACCATATATTTT. The encoded protein is CASSRSKSSGNTIYF. The full variable domain, its missing parts supplied by reference TRBV28 and TRBJ1-3, is DVKVTQSSRYLVKRTGEKVFLECVQDMDHENMFWYRQDPGLGLRLIYFSYDVKMKEKGDIPEGYSVSREKKERFSLILESASTNQTSMYLCASSRSKSSGNTIYFGEGSWLTVV.